This T cell receptor beta chain was identified during a study of blood T cell repertoires in COVID-19. Study-wide context: Acute-phase and convalescent COVID-19 samples originated in the United States, Italy and Spain. Nucleic acid was either cDNA or gDNA, and it came from T cells, B-cell-depleted T cells, or PBMCs.

Using immunoSEQ multiplex PCR, the repertoire was profiled, and TCRdb retains in-frame clones only, with some absent. The sample records 270,000 or so clones, nearly 90% being singletons. The CDR3 runs 15 residues. Germline V gene sequence: CDR1 MNHEY, CDR2 SVGAGI. The V gene lost 6 bases and the J gene lost 5 bases, with 17 bases spanning the gap. This receptor was obtained from a woman between 55 and 75 years old with COVID-19, enrolled during active disease. Sequenced sample: peripheral blood. This chain links TRBV6-5 with TRBJ2-4, with D possibly matching TRBD2 (7 bases). CDR3 region: CASRLPGAGENIQYF. CDR3 sequence (DNA): TGTGCCAGCAGGCTCCCAGGGGCGGGAGAAAACATTCAGTACTTC.